The TCR beta chain described here comes from a study of blood T cell repertoires in COVID-19. Germline V CDR1 and CDR2: MGHRA, YSYEKL. Trimming removed 0 bases from V and 4 bases from J, with 12 bases in between. The CDR3 spans 15 residues. Data came from immunoSEQ multiplex PCR; TCRdb stores just in-frame clones and leaves some out. This sample has some 200,000 clones, with roughly 90% found just once. The rearrangement uses TRBV4-1 and TRBJ1-1; D is possibly TRBD1 (6 bases). This receptor was identified in a woman younger than 30 who had recovered from COVID-19. The sample was PBMCs or T cells enriched from blood (not recorded which). The chain's CDR3 is CASSQERGLATEAFF. For the CDR3, the DNA is TGCGCCAGCAGCCAAGAGAGGGGGTTGGCCACTGAAGCTTTCTTT.